This record covers a single T cell receptor (beta chain). No antigen is known for it. This specimen belongs to a study of graft-versus-host responses after intestinal transplantation. Study overall: Each of the recipients got a multivisceral, liver-intestinal, or isolated intestinal transplant. Every transplant recipient was induced with anti-thymocyte globulin, then maintained on tacrolimus and steroids for two to three years.

The germline gives CDR1 SGHTA, CDR2 FQGTGA. Trimming left V 6 bases short and J 6 bases short, with 14 bases between. The CDR3 length is 13 residues. Study outcomes and limitations: Present in recipient marrow, GvH clones included some that appeared first in ileum or blood.

The table came from immunoSEQ multiplex PCR; TCRdb's copy has only in-frame clones and leaves some out. Here the sample spans some 70,000 clones, roughly 92% being singletons. The posterior iliac crest or another site supplied bone marrow after transplant. The chain recombines TRBV7-3 with TRBJ1-1, with no clear D. The sample in question was bone marrow, obtained almost 750 days after intestinal transplantation. The receptor's source is a human patient who received an intestinal transplant, so some T cells may come from the graft donor. In nucleotides, the CDR3 is TGTGCCAGCAGACCGAGCGCGGGTTCTGAAGCTTTCTTT. This translates into CASRPSAGSEAFF.